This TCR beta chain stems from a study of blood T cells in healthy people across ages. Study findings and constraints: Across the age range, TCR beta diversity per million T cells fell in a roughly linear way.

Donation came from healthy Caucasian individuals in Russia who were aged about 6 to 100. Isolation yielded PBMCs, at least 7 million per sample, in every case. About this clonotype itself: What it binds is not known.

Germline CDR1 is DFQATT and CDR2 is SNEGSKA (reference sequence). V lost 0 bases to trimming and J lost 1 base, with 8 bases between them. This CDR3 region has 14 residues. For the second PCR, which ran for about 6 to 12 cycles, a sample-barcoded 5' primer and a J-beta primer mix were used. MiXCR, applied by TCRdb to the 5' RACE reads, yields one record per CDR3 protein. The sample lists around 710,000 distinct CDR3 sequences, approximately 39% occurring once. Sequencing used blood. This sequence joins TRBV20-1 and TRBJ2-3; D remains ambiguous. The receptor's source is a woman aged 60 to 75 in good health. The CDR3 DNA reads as TGCAGTGCTAGAGATACCAGCGGCACAGATACGCAGTATTTT. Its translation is CSARDTSGTDTQYF.